The next 31 T cell receptor beta chains were all read from a single sample in a study of cytomegalovirus exposure and HLA in healthy donors. This table comes from immunoSEQ multiplex PCR, and its TCRdb copy is limited to in-frame clones, with some not included. The repertoire holds 120,000 to 150,000 clones, approximately 88% seen once, with over 3% in the top ten. The sample comprised PBMCs. Receptors were obtained from a woman younger than 30 in good health and CMV-seropositive.

The chain carries TRBV29-1 and TRBJ2-1, with D tentatively TRBD1 (6 bases). Germline V gives CDR1 SQVTM, CDR2 ANQGSEA. V was shortened by 8 bases and J by 0 bases, with 17 bases between the two germline ends. This CDR3 is 15 amino acids long. The CDR3 nucleotides are TGCAGCTTTAGGGCAGGGGAATACTCCTACAATGAGCAGTTCTTC. Protein sequence: CSFRAGEYSYNEQFF.

The chain combines TRBV4-1 with TRBJ2-1, with no clear D. The CDR3 spans 12 residues. CDR1 is MGHRA and CDR2 is YSYEKL in the germline V gene. The V end lost 1 base, the J end lost 8 bases, and 6 bases lay between the germline ends. CDR3 in DNA: TGCGCCAGCAGCCAAGCCACTGATGAGCAGTTCTTC. This encodes CASSQATDEQFF.

A single count supports this clone. This rearrangement joins TRBV4-1 to TRBJ1-5, with a possible D match to TRBD1 (5 bases). The CDR3 is made up of 14 amino acids. From germline, CDR1 is MGHRA and CDR2 YSYEKL. Trimming took off 2 bases at V and 2 bases at J, with 7 bases between the two ends. The CDR3 nucleotides are TGCGCCAGCAGCCAAACGACAGGCAATCAGCCCCAGCATTTT. It is translated as CASSQTTGNQPQHF.

This clone was detected a few times. The gene calls are TRBV27 and TRBJ2-7, with 7 bases lining up with TRBD1. The germline gives CDR1 MNHEY, CDR2 SMNVEV (reference sequence). The CDR3 spans 13 residues. V gave up 6 bases and J gave up 2 bases; unmatched junction bases: 4. CDR3 nucleotides: TGTGCCAGCAGGGCAGGGGGAACCTACGAGCAGTACTTC. This codes for CASRAGGTYEQYF.

This clone was picked up one time. The gene calls are TRBV30 and TRBJ1-2, with 11 nucleotides matching TRBD1. The CDR3 totals 13 residues. Trimming at V came to 3 bases and at J to 8 bases, leaving 5 bases not matched to a gene. Germline V gene data show CDR1 as GTSNPN and CDR2 as SVGIG (reference sequence). The CDR3 here is CAWSPDRGRGYTF. DNA for the CDR3: TGTGCCTGGAGCCCGGACAGGGGGCGAGGCTACACCTTC. Supplemented by reference TRBV30 and TRBJ1-2, the full variable domain reads SQTIHQWPATLVQPVGSPLSLECTVEGTSNPNLYWYRQAAGRGLQLLFYSVGIGQISSEVPQNLSASRPQDRQFILSSKKLLLSDSGFYLCAWSPDRGRGYTFGSGTRLTVV.

This chain joins TRBV27 and TRBJ1-2; D perhaps matches TRBD1 (6 bases). Trimming took 2 bases from V and 11 from J, leaving 24 bases between them. In germline, CDR1 is MNHEY, CDR2 SMNVEV (reference sequence). The CDR3 has 16 residues. CDR3 DNA sequence: TGTGCCAGCAGTTTAAGGAGTGTCGGACAGTCCCCAAATTACACCTTC. Protein: CASSLRSVGQSPNYTF.

The chain joins TRBV5-8 to TRBJ2-7, with 8 bases identical to TRBD1. The CDR3 extends over 14 amino acids. V dropped 4 bases and J dropped 2; count of bases not matched to a gene: 5. From germline, CDR1 is SGHTS and CDR2 YDEGEE. CDR3 sequence (DNA): TGTGCCAGCAGCGCGGACAGGGAGACCTACGAGCAGTACTTC. Translated, it gives CASSADRETYEQYF.

This chain uses TRBV28 with TRBJ1-2; tentative D call: TRBD1 (6 bases). The V gene lost 4 bases and the J gene lost 7 bases, with 19 bases spanning the gap. Germline lookup yields CDR1 MDHEN and CDR2 SYDVKM. This CDR3 spans 15 amino acids. CDR3 sequence: CASSSRAGVVSGYTF. The CDR3 region has the DNA TGTGCCAGCAGTTCCCGCGCAGGGGTCGTGTCTGGCTACACCTTC.

The chain links TRBV30 to TRBJ2-3; 7 positions match TRBD2. CDR1 GTSNPN and CDR2 SVGIG come from the germline V gene (reference sequence). Germline trimming cut 2 bases from V and 7 bases from J; bases unmatched to any gene: 3. This CDR3 has 12 amino acids. CDR3 amino acids: CAWSSGGNTQYF. Written as DNA, the CDR3 is TGTGCCTGGAGTTCGGGGGGAAATACGCAGTATTTT.

This clone appeared a few times. Other DNA sequences within the sample encode an identical CDR3. The chain has TRBV7-2 and TRBJ2-7, with D uncertain. Per the germline V gene, CDR1 is SGHTA and CDR2 is FQGNSA. This CDR3 has 12 amino acids. V lost 3 bases to trimming and J lost 0 bases, with 3 bases between them. This CDR3 reads CASSLSSYEQYF. In DNA form, the CDR3 reads TGTGCCAGCAGCTTGAGCTCCTACGAGCAGTACTTC.

This clone was seen just once. V gene TRBV7-2 combines with J gene TRBJ2-7; 10 bases are a match to TRBD2. The CDR3 is made up of 14 amino acids. The V gene's germline CDR1 is SGHTA and CDR2 FQGNSA. V lost 7 bases and J lost 5; bases outside the gene matches: 8. CDR3 nucleotide sequence: TGTGCCAGCAACATTCTAGCGGGAGTAAACGAGCAGTACTTC. Translating gives CASNILAGVNEQYF. The whole variable domain, remainder taken from reference TRBV7-2 and TRBJ2-7, is GAGVSQSPSNKVTEKGKDVELRCDPISGHTALYWYRQSLGQGLEFLIYFQGNSAPDKSGLPSDRFSAERTGGSVSTLTIQRTQQEDSAVYLCASNILAGVNEQYFGPGTRLTVT.

The gene calls are TRBV7-2 and TRBJ2-7; D not resolved. Germline assignment: CDR1 SGHTA and CDR2 FQGNSA. The CDR3 extends over 12 amino acids. Deletions cut 5 bases from V and 6 bases from J, with 11 bases between. The CDR3 bases are TGTGCCAGCAGCCATTTCTACAGCGAGCAGTACTTC. Residues: CASSHFYSEQYF.

The chain combines TRBV6-5 with TRBJ1-3; D is uncertain. This CDR3 comprises 16 residues. V was pared by 0 bases and J by 0 bases, with 9 bases between. CDR1 is MNHEY and CDR2 is SVGAGI in the germline V gene. The CDR3 loop is CASSYSGPLSGNTIYF. CDR3 bases: TGTGCCAGCAGTTACTCTGGGCCGCTCTCTGGAAACACCATATATTTT.

J is TRBJ2-2 and V is TRBV30; 13 nucleotides align to TRBD2. The germline CDR1 and CDR2 sequences are GTSNPN and SVGIG (reference sequence). The CDR3 covers 16 residues. The ends lost 3 bases at V and 5 bases at J; junction bases unmatched: 6. DNA for the CDR3: TGTGCCTGGAGCTACGGACTAGCGGGAGATACCGGGGAGCTGTTTTTT. Its translation: CAWSYGLAGDTGELFF.

Turning to this clone: The sample has other DNA sequences that encode this CDR3 too. The rearrangement links TRBV7-2 to TRBJ1-5; TRBD1 matches at 9 bases. Trimming took 4 bases from V and 6 from J; bases not matched to a gene: 7. Germline V gene lookup returns CDR1 SGHTA and CDR2 FQGNSA. The CDR3 covers 15 residues. DNA of the CDR3: TGTGCCAGCAGCTCTACAGGGGGCGCGGGTCAGCCCCAGCATTTT. This sequence encodes CASSSTGGAGQPQHF.

The rearrangement links TRBV30 to TRBJ2-1; TRBD2 aligns across 10 bases. This CDR3 is built from 15 residues. Trimming took 4 bases from V and 5 from J; bases not matched to a gene: 8. Germline CDR1 GTSNPN, CDR2 SVGIG (reference sequence). Written as DNA, the CDR3 is TGTGCCTGGACCCCAGGGACTAGCGAAAACAATGAGCAGTTCTTC. This translates into CAWTPGTSENNEQFF.

This rearrangement joins TRBV30 to TRBJ2-7, with a possible D match to TRBD1 (5 bases). The CDR3 has 13 amino acids. Between the trimmed V and J ends, which lost 2 bases and 0 bases, there was a span of 8 bases. From germline, CDR1 is GTSNPN and CDR2 SVGIG (reference sequence). This CDR3 is CAWSRTLSYEQYF. In nucleotides, the CDR3 is TGTGCCTGGAGTAGGACACTCTCCTACGAGCAGTACTTC.

This chain connects TRBV30 to TRBJ2-2; 9 bases line up with TRBD1. V lost 5 bases and J lost 6; bases outside the gene matches: 4. The length of the CDR3 is 13 residues. Germline assignment: CDR1 GTSNPN and CDR2 SVGIG (reference sequence). CDR3 DNA: TGTGCCTGGGGCCGGACAGGGGCCGGGGAGCTGTTTTTT. It translates to CAWGRTGAGELFF.

The rearrangement joins TRBV6-6 to TRBJ2-7; tentative D call: TRBD1 (6 bases). V was cut by 2 bases and J by 2 bases, with 16 bases left in between. Looked up from germline, CDR1 is MNHNY and CDR2 is SVGAGI (reference sequence). The CDR3 contains 16 residues. CDR3 sequence reads: CASSYGTARGTYEQYF. As DNA, the CDR3 is TGTGCCAGCAGTTACGGGACGGCCAGGGGCACCTACGAGCAGTACTTC.

The V and J genes are TRBV28 and TRBJ1-1; D might be TRBD1 (5 bases). V lost 3 bases and J lost 1, with 9 bases in between. The V gene's germline CDR1 is MDHEN and CDR2 SYDVKM. This CDR3 has 14 residues. The CDR3 loop is CASSLAQGNTEAFF. The CDR3 nucleotides are TGTGCCAGCAGTTTGGCCCAGGGGAACACTGAAGCTTTCTTT. Drawing the rest from reference TRBV28 and TRBJ1-1, the complete variable domain is DVKVTQSSRYLVKRTGEKVFLECVQDMDHENMFWYRQDPGLGLRLIYFSYDVKMKEKGDIPEGYSVSREKKERFSLILESASTNQTSMYLCASSLAQGNTEAFFGQGTRLTVV.

The J gene is TRBJ2-1, the V gene TRBV2, with 9 bases aligning to TRBD1. This CDR3 has 15 residues. CDR1 and CDR2 from the germline V gene are SNHLY and FYNNEI. The ends lost 6 bases at V and 5 bases at J; junction bases unmatched: 8. CDR3 nucleotides: TGTGCCAGCAGAGCACCCGGGACAGGGAACAATGAGCAGTTCTTC. Residues: CASRAPGTGNNEQFF.

CDR3 in DNA: TGCACCAGCAGCCAAAGTAGGGGGTGGGACGAGCAGTACTTC. Amino acid sequence: CTSSQSRGWDEQYF. This chain links TRBV1 with TRBJ2-7; the D segment call TRBD1 is taken from the table without a DNA check. TRBV1 corresponds to a pseudogene. The CDR3 spans 14 residues.

DNA of the CDR3: TGCGCCAGCAGCCTTAGCGGGAGGTACTACGAGCAGTACTTC. It translates to CASSLSGRYYEQYF. The chain uses TRBV5-1 and TRBJ2-7; 10 bases are shared with TRBD2. CDR1 SGHRS and CDR2 YFSETQ come from the germline V gene. After removal of 4 bases from V and 3 bases from J, the junction contained 4 bases not matched to a gene. The CDR3 length is 14 residues.

This chain uses TRBV29-1 with TRBJ2-1; 7 nucleotides match TRBD2. Germline V gene data show CDR1 as SQVTM and CDR2 as ANQGSEA. The CDR3 sequence is 13 residues long. After removal of 4 bases from V and 0 bases from J, the junction contained 0 bases not matched to a gene. CDR3 sequence reads: CSVGGSSYNEQFF. CDR3 coding DNA: TGCAGCGTTGGCGGGAGCTCCTACAATGAGCAGTTCTTC.

V and J are TRBV18 and TRBJ2-1; TRBD2 agrees at 13 bases. CDR1 and CDR2 from the germline V gene are KGHSH and LQKENI. The CDR3 is made up of 15 amino acids. The V segment lost 5 bases and the J segment 6 bases; nucleotides outside the gene matches: 4. CDR3 loop: CASSAGLAGANEQFF. The CDR3 region has the DNA TGTGCCAGCTCAGCCGGACTAGCGGGAGCCAATGAGCAGTTCTTC.

The rearrangement joins TRBV10-3 to TRBJ1-2; 7 bases agree with TRBD1. V lost 4 bases to trimming and J lost 3 bases; unmatched junction nucleotides: 5. Germline V gene sequence: CDR1 ENHRY, CDR2 SYGVKD. The CDR3 runs to 14 residues. CDR3 DNA sequence: TGTGCCATCAGTGGTACAGGGGTCGACTATGGCTACACCTTC. Its translation is CAISGTGVDYGYTF.

This chain joins TRBV19 and TRBJ1-5; a possible D gene is TRBD1 (6 bases). Per germline, CDR1 LNHDA and CDR2 SQIVND (reference sequence). Trimming took 5 bases from V and 7 from J, leaving 21 bases between them. The CDR3 loop spans 16 amino acids. In DNA form, the CDR3 reads TGTGCCAGTAGTCCCTACTCGGGGGGGGCGAGGCAGCCCCAGCATTTT. The encoded protein is CASSPYSGGARQPQHF.

This chain connects TRBV13 to TRBJ2-1; a possible D gene is TRBD2 (5 bases). The V gene lost 1 base and the J gene lost 3 bases, with 10 bases spanning the gap. This CDR3 comprises 15 residues. In germline, CDR1 is PRHDT, CDR2 FYEKMQ (reference sequence). CDR3 DNA: TGTGCCAGCAGCTTAGCACTAGGTAACTACAATGAGCAGTTCTTC. Translated, it gives CASSLALGNYNEQFF.

J is TRBJ2-3 and V is TRBV10-2; 12 nucleotides match TRBD2. V lost 4 bases to trimming and J lost 1 base; unmatched junction nucleotides: 0. Germline CDR1 WSHSY, CDR2 SAAADI. This CDR3 has 15 residues. Here the CDR3 DNA reads TGCGCCAGCAGTGGACTAGCGGGAGGCACAGATACGCAGTATTTT. Amino acid sequence: CASSGLAGGTDTQYF.

V and J are TRBV28 and TRBJ2-7, with TRBD1 matching 11 bases. Germline V lookup: CDR1 MDHEN, CDR2 SYDVKM. The CDR3 covers 13 residues. Trimming removed 10 bases from V and 2 bases from J; junction bases left unmatched: 4. The CDR3, as DNA: TGTGCCACCGGGACAGGGGGTACCTACGAGCAGTACTTC. Its translation is CATGTGGTYEQYF.

V and J are TRBV6-1 and TRBJ1-2, with D possibly matching TRBD1 (6 bases). The length of the CDR3 is 16 residues. V was shortened by 2 bases and J by 0 bases, with 13 bases between the two germline ends. CDR1 MNHNS and CDR2 SASEGT come from the germline V gene. CDR3 DNA sequence: TGTGCCAGCAGTGAAAACACAGGGAAGGCTAACTATGGCTACACCTTC. Translating it yields CASSENTGKANYGYTF.